A selection of T cell receptor beta chains follows, all from one sample in a study of blood T cell repertoires in COVID-19. The method was immunoSEQ multiplex PCR; TCRdb's version includes in-frame clones alone and lacks a portion of them. The table records a few hundred thousand clones, over 75% of them present only once. The sequenced sample was peripheral blood. Every receptor here comes from a human donor in a cohort sampled during active COVID-19. The CDR3 runs from the conserved cysteine through the conserved F or W. A D gene is named only where the DNA matches it firmly. The size field is filled for only some rows; it gives once, few, many or a size class.

d_gene	abundance	v_gene	j_gene	CDR3nt	CDR3aa
.	.	TRBV2	TRBJ2-4	TGTGCCAGCAGTGAACAGGGGAGCCAGTACTTC	CASSEQGSQYF
TRBD1	.	TRBV7-9	TRBJ2-3	TGTGCCAGCAGCCATCCCGGGACAGGGGATTCAGATACGCAGTATTTT	CASSHPGTGDSDTQYF
TRBD1	.	TRBV27	TRBJ1-2	TGTGCCAGCAGTGACGGACAGGGGGGGACTAACTATGGCTACACCTTC	CASSDGQGGTNYGYTF
.	.	TRBV11-2	TRBJ1-2	TGTGCCAGCAGGCCCGATGGAGGGGCGGCTGGCTACACCTTC	CASRPDGGAAGYTF
TRBD1	.	TRBV5-1	TRBJ1-2	TGCGCCAGCAGGAGGACAGGGGGAGACTATGGCTACACCTTC	CASRRTGGDYGYTF
TRBD2	.	TRBV2	TRBJ2-3	TGTGCCAGCAAGATGCGGGGGTTCACAGATACGCAGTATTTT	CASKMRGFTDTQYF
.	.	TRBV4-1	TRBJ2-2	TGCGCCAGCAGCCCCCGAGGGCAGGGAGGCACCGGGGAGCTGTTTTTT	CASSPRGQGGTGELFF
TRBD1	.	TRBV13	TRBJ1-4	TGTGCCAGCAGCCTAACCGGGACAGGGGCCCGAAAACTGTTTTTT	CASSLTGTGARKLFF
.	.	TRBV2	TRBJ1-2	TGTGCCAGCAGTGAAGACAGCCAGTCCTTCTATGGCTACACCTTC	CASSEDSQSFYGYTF
.	.	TRBV20-1	TRBJ1-1	TGCAGTGCTAGAGAGGCGGGAGCTTTCTTT	CSAREAGAFF
.	.	TRBV5-1	TRBJ2-3	TGCGCCAGCAGCTTTACAGACGACACAGATACGCAGTATTTT	CASSFTDDTDTQYF
TRBD2	few	TRBV5-4	TRBJ2-1	TGTGCCAGCAGGAGCGGGGGCTACAATGAGCAGTTCTTC	CASRSGGYNEQFF
.	.	TRBV18	TRBJ2-3	TGTGCCAGCTCACCGCAGGATACGCAGTATTTT	CASSPQDTQYF
TRBD1	.	TRBV7-9	TRBJ1-4	TGTGCCAGCAGCTTAGGCGGGACAGGGTCCGGAAAACTGTTTTTT	CASSLGGTGSGKLFF
.	many	TRBV25-1	TRBJ2-1	TGTGCCAGCAGTGAGCCCGGACACGATTCTCCCAATGAGCAGTTCTTC	CASSEPGHDSPNEQFF
.	.	TRBV24-1	TRBJ2-6	TGTGCCACCAGTGACCGGGGGTCTGGGGCCAACGTCCTGACTTTC	CATSDRGSGANVLTF
TRBD1	.	TRBV6-5	TRBJ1-6	TGTGCCAGCAGTTTGGTGGAGACAGGGAGTTCACCCCTCCACTTT	CASSLVETGSSPLHF
TRBD1	.	TRBV5-1	TRBJ1-1	TGCGCCAGCAGCTTTTACCGGGACAGGGGAACTGAAGCTTTCTTT	CASSFYRDRGTEAFF
.	.	TRBV11-2	TRBJ1-2	TGTGCCAGCAGCTTAGGGGTTGGGACAAGCTACACCTTC	CASSLGVGTSYTF
.	.	TRBV7-9	TRBJ1-1	TGTGCCAGCAGGTCCTCCAGGGCAATGAACACTGAAGCTTTCTTT	CASRSSRAMNTEAFF
TRBD2	.	TRBV5-1	TRBJ2-7	TGCGCCAGCGGGCTAGCGGGGGCCAATTACGAGCAGTACTTC	CASGLAGANYEQYF
.	.	TRBV15	TRBJ1-1	TGTGCCACCAGGAGGGATTTGAGCACTGAAGCTTTCTTT	CATRRDLSTEAFF